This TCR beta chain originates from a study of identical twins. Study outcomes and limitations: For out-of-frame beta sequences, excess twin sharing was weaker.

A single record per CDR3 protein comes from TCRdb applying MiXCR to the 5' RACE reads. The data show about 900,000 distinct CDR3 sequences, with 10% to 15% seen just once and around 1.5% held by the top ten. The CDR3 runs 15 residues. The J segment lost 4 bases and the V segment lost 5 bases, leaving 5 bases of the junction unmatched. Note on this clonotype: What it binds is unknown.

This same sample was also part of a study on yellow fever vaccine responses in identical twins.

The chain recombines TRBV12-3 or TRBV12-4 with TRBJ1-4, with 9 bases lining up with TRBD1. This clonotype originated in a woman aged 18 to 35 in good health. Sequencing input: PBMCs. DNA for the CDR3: TGTGCCAGCAGTACGACGGGACAGGGTAATGAAAAACTGTTTTTT. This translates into CASSTTGQGNEKLFF.